Each of the 3 T cell receptor beta chains below was sequenced from the same sample in a study of blood T cells in healthy people across ages. The use of a sample-barcoded 5' primer and a J-beta primer mix characterized a second PCR of roughly 7 to 11 cycles. TCRdb reanalysed the 5' RACE reads using MiXCR and keeps one entry per CDR3 protein. Of about 1.5 million distinct CDR3 sequences listed, about 42% are singletons. Sequenced input: blood. These receptors were collected from a woman under 30 in good health.

This clonotype was seen only a few times. The rearrangement links TRBV5-1 to TRBJ1-5, with D possibly being TRBD1 (6 bases). Germline V gene lookup returns CDR1 SGHRS and CDR2 YFSETQ. The CDR3 extends over 15 amino acids. V lost 1 base to trimming and J lost 4 bases, with 12 bases between them. In DNA, the CDR3 is TGCGCCAGCAGCTTGTCCTCAGGGGCAAATCAGCCCCAGCATTTT. It specifies CASSLSSGANQPQHF.

The rearrangement uses TRBV6-2 or TRBV6-3 and TRBJ2-3; D may be TRBD2 (6 bases). CDR3 length equals 16 residues. The V and J ends lost 0 bases and 2 bases respectively, with 12 bases between them. Germline V CDR1 and CDR2: MNHEY, SVGEGT. CDR3 loop: CASSYSTGGVTDTQYF. For the CDR3, the DNA is TGTGCCAGCAGTTACTCGACGGGCGGGGTCACAGATACGCAGTATTTT.

This clonotype was found a few times. The chain has TRBV18 and TRBJ1-1; D is undetermined. The germline V gene encodes CDR1 KGHSH and CDR2 LQKENI. V was shortened by 0 bases and J by 4 bases, with 6 bases between the two germline ends. The CDR3 is 13 amino acids. Written as DNA, the CDR3 is TGTGCCAGCTCACCACCATGGGCCACTGAAGCTTTCTTT. This translates into CASSPPWATEAFF. The variable domain in full, with the rest retrieved from reference TRBV18 and TRBJ1-1, is NAGVMQNPRHLVRRRGQEARLRCSPMKGHSHVYWYRQLPEEGLKFMVYLQKENIIDESGMPKERFSAEFPKEGPSILRIQQVVRGDSAAYFCASSPPWATEAFFGQGTRLTVV.